This T cell receptor (beta chain) was sequenced in a study of shared clonotypes between healthy human individuals (TCRdb year 2020). Looking at the study overall: Three men and two women, aged 18 to 49 years, made up the cohort. Per donor, three plates each were used for CD4 naive and CD4 memory, two for CD8 naive, and one for CD8 memory. To estimate repertoire size and how much clonotype sharing occurs between individuals, the study deeply sequenced the blood TCR repertoires of five healthy adults. Libraries were prepared and TCR repertoires were sequenced by different laboratories using diverse techniques, in order to increase sequencing depth and limit assay-specific biases. Leukapheresis yielded between about 0.9 and 10 billion PBMCs per donor. Study-level results and caveats: Pairwise subsampling indicated that sequencing depth was expected to affect the degree of clonotype sharing among donors. Naive subsets generally had larger estimated clonotype richness than memory subsets. The genetic and exposure-history diversity represented was limited by the small number of donors. Even with the large sequencing depth, rarefaction of the sorted-subset datasets indicated that sequencing was incomplete. Clonotypes shared by all four sorted-subset donors showed higher generation probabilities than non-shared clonotypes. Across four donors, around 5% of naive CD4, 3% to 3.5% of naive CD8, roughly 2.3% of memory CD4, and about 0.4% of memory CD8 clonotypes were shared. Sampling was limited to blood, and TCR repertoires in tissue likely differ from TCR repertoires in blood.

CD8 naive samples consisted of CD45RO-negative cells that were positively selected for CCR7, yielding a CD45RA+CCR7+ population without TemRA cells. Healthy HIV-negative adults with no recently reported acute infections or vaccinations were included as donors. Every donor was a Caucasian adult living in Nashville, Tennessee, USA. Blood was collected by leukapheresis, and PBMCs were isolated by Ficoll-Histopaque density gradient centrifugation and then cryopreserved in liquid nitrogen vapor phase. Analytical flow cytometry was used to check the purity and quantity of each magnetically sorted T cell population. Genomic DNA was isolated from each sorted fraction and quantified by UV absorbance on a Nanodrop 2000c. Points on this clone: The clone's antigen remains unknown. The record has no base qualities; no much larger clone is one base away. The same CDR3 also results from other DNA sequences found in this sample.

TCR CDR3 regions were amplified from genomic DNA by multiplex PCR using the deep immunoSEQ assay. Genomic DNA extracted from each cell subset was distributed evenly over all wells of several immunoSEQ 96-well plates, and each plate served as one replicate. For sorted subsets, about 0.2 ug genomic DNA, equal to about 30,000 T cell genomes, was loaded into each replicate PCR. The purified libraries were quantified using a Qubit 3.0 fluorometer, sized with a Bioanalyzer 2100, and then quantified again using the KAPA Library Quantification kit. Each immunoSEQ 96-well plate was sequenced on its own single-read 150-cycle Illumina NextSeq 550 flow cell. Per the authors' processing: Because the immunoSEQ output included only junctional sequences and no quality scores, the filtering could not be the same as the filtering used for full-length reads. To assign V/J genes and CDR3, sequences were annotated against IMGT germline references using PyIR, a Python wrapper for IgBLAST v1.9. Any read was removed if the V/J assignment was weak (E-value above 1e-6), the CDR3 was missing, or the read contained stop codons, out-of-frame junctions, or ambiguous translated residues. V3J clonotypes were defined as sequences sharing an identical inferred V gene, J gene, and CDR3 amino acid sequence. Percentage overlap between repertoires was calculated by dividing the number of shared unique clonotypes by the size of the smaller repertoire. RTK rarefaction, the Chao1 estimator, and Recon v2.1 estimates of unobserved clonotypes were used to assess repertoire richness. Generation probabilities were computed with OLGA for all TCRbeta clonotypes obtained by the gDNA method from a few donors. TCRdb stores this immuneACCESS table with in-frame sequences only. Part of the clones is absent; in the studies checked, under half of the shortfall reflects unresolved V genes, and no reason is known for the rest. The D gene and trimming were derived from the DNA, and the V and J assignments and clone size from that table. This sample lists around 2,000,000 clones; less than 95% were detected once. Approximately 1% of the sample belongs to the ten largest clones.

Sequences SGHDT (CDR1) and YYEEEE (CDR2) are obtained from the germline V gene. V and J lose 1 base and 3 bases, and a span of 7 bases separates them. Inclusive of the bounding cysteine and phenylalanine, the CDR3 is 13 residues long. Only the CDR3 part of the read is kept: 39 bases, read in frame from the first base. The source material was naive CD8+ T cells sorted from blood. In light of the paper, this sample's cell subset or site label describes: CD45RA+CCR7+. The receptor chain draws on TRBV5-6 and TRBJ2-5, with an unclear D gene assignment. This receptor was taken from a man aged 18 to 30 in good health. The sequenced DNA: TGTGCCAGCAGCTTGATTACAGAAGAGACCCAGTACTTC. This is translated as CASSLITEETQYF. Beyond the CDR3, the reference TRBV5-6 and TRBJ2-5 genes provide the residues; the full variable domain reads: DAGVTQSPTHLIKTRGQQVTLRCSPKSGHDTVSWYQQALGQGPQFIFQYYEEEERQRGNFPDRFSGHQFPNYSSELNVNALLLGDSALYLCASSLITEETQYFGPGTRLLVL.